This TCR beta chain was observed in a study of T cell changes during pregnancy in multiple sclerosis. The CDR3 spans 14 residues. Germline V gene data show CDR1 as MNHEY and CDR2 as SMNVEV (reference sequence). Trimming removed 2 bases from V and 1 base from J, with 6 bases in between. Sequencing was performed with immunoSEQ multiplex PCR; in TCRdb, only in-frame clones are kept and a portion is missing. Of 70,000 to 100,000 clones listed, 80% to 95% are singletons. This clone was seen once. The sequencing here drew on peripheral blood, taken in the first trimester of pregnancy. The chain links TRBV27 to TRBJ1-5; D gene uncertain. This TCR came from a female donor with multiple sclerosis, enrolled in a pregnancy study. The CDR3 here is CASSLERSNQPQHF. The DNA of the CDR3 is TGTGCCAGCAGTTTAGAACGGAGCAATCAGCCCCAGCATTTT.